These T cell receptor beta chains were read from a single sample in a study of shared clonotypes between healthy human individuals. The protocol was immunoSEQ multiplex PCR, while the TCRdb copy is restricted to in-frame clones and leaves out a portion. Of about 2.1 million clones listed, 93% are singletons. Sequences were obtained from naive CD8+ T cells from PBMCs. These receptors were taken from a young man in good health. Some clones in this sample may be carry-over from other donors' samples. The CDR3 runs from the conserved cysteine through the conserved F or W. Some rows have no size entry. The others give once, few or many, or a class for an expanded clone.

CDR3 protein	V gene	J gene	clone size
CASSQTRTGTKYEQYF	TRBV4-3	TRBJ2-7	.
CASSLVSRQGAFNEQFF	TRBV11-2	TRBJ2-1	.
CASSRHLTGNTEAFF	TRBV11-2	TRBJ1-1	.
CASSLYAGISTDTQYF	TRBV5-1	TRBJ2-3	.
CASSFALVVGGELFF	TRBV27	TRBJ2-2	.
CASSVAGAGVAETQYF	TRBV9	TRBJ2-5	.
CASSPNRGSDFDTQYF	TRBV4-1	TRBJ2-3	.
CASSSGQGRDTQYF	TRBV7-6	TRBJ2-3	.
CASSLSFGGMTEAFF	TRBV27	TRBJ1-1	few
CATGSRREIETQYF	TRBV15	TRBJ2-5	.
CASSLIPAGPSTDTQYF	TRBV5-1	TRBJ2-3	.
CASSLYPRSSYEQYF	TRBV27	TRBJ2-7	.
CAWRDLSGLNTEAFF	TRBV30	TRBJ1-1	.
CASSYLAYPSGSYNEQFF	TRBV5-1	TRBJ2-1	.
CASSQDLTNEQFF	TRBV4-3	TRBJ2-1	.
CASSWTVSETQYF	TRBV6-5	TRBJ2-5	.
CASSIGTGMYEQYF	TRBV9	TRBJ2-7	.
CSVKGHSSSEKLFF	TRBV29-1	TRBJ1-4	.
CASSLTGGIQPQHF	TRBV7-9	TRBJ1-5	.
CAISDRGEPEAFF	TRBV10-3	TRBJ1-1	.
CASSPTPQGPYEQYF	TRBV4-2	TRBJ2-7	.
CASSASTSREGNEQFF	TRBV7-9	TRBJ2-1	.
CASSISRGTSGIYNEQFF	TRBV19	TRBJ2-1	.
CASSLGGLAGGQFF	TRBV27	TRBJ2-1	.
CASSSAIVGGSSHEQYF	TRBV7-9	TRBJ2-7	.
CASTPGGVNTEAFF	TRBV28	TRBJ1-1	.
CATSRQIQNEQYF	TRBV15	TRBJ2-7	.
CASSLFASGTHEQYF	TRBV28	TRBJ2-7	.
CASSLGTTRVLETQYF	TRBV7-2	TRBJ2-5	.
CASSYSGRYTEAFF	TRBV6-5	TRBJ1-1	.
CASSVFSTDTQYF	TRBV9	TRBJ2-3	.
CSATTGYNQPQHF	TRBV29-1	TRBJ1-5	.
CASSEGNEQFF	TRBV6-1	TRBJ2-1	once
CASSRAPWDTQYF	TRBV27	TRBJ2-3	.
CSVEIGLKTEAFF	TRBV29-1	TRBJ1-1	.
CASSVYPGGPTETQYF	TRBV9	TRBJ2-5	.
CASSSVDSFGPYNEQFF	TRBV27	TRBJ2-1	.
CASSSRRGPRDNYGYTF	TRBV7-2	TRBJ1-2	.
CASSLLAGVTDTQYF	TRBV27	TRBJ2-3	.
CASSQDRGAPEAFF	TRBV4-3	TRBJ1-1	.
CASSDGREPLATNEKLFF	TRBV9	TRBJ1-4	.
CASSYLGNTGELFF	TRBV27	TRBJ2-2	once
CASSREYGSDEQFF	TRBV6-6	TRBJ2-1	.
CASSRDRNEQYF	TRBV7-9	TRBJ2-7	.
CASRGTGPSYEQYF	TRBV27	TRBJ2-7	once
CASSLEVGQQETQYF	TRBV7-9	TRBJ2-5	.
CASSLDRGDTQYF	TRBV7-3	TRBJ2-3	.
CASSLSRVGEQFF	TRBV27	TRBJ2-1	.
CASSYSGTGLTEQFF	TRBV6-5	TRBJ2-1	.
CASSFSGRSYGYTF	TRBV27	TRBJ1-2	.
CAWSGPLVAGDTQYF	TRBV30	TRBJ2-3	once
CASAIRGSNQPQHF	TRBV27	TRBJ1-5	.
CASSLGQMNNYGYTF	TRBV7-9	TRBJ1-2	.
CASSLKGLAAYEQYF	TRBV7-9	TRBJ2-7	.
CASTAFPTGLPRVDEQFF	TRBV5-4	TRBJ2-1	.